This T cell receptor (beta chain) was captured in a study of glioma-infiltrating T cells after dendritic cell vaccination. Study context: Patients had newly diagnosed or recurrent glioblastoma and received dendritic cell vaccines. Patients received autologous tumor lysate-pulsed dendritic cell vaccination between about 2003 and 2012.

Time point noted: after dendritic cell vaccination, including at tumor progression/relapse. The immunoSEQ assay amplified TCRB CDR3 from up to about 2 ug DNA. Some clones are missing from TCRdb's copy, which holds only in-frame ones; the method was immunoSEQ multiplex PCR. The sample consists of about 65,000 clones, about 89% of them appearing once. The sequencing here drew on blood, taken after dendritic cell vaccination. The sequence was obtained from a human donor with glioblastoma.

Here the CDR3 DNA reads TGTGCCAGCAGACGACAGGGGGCGCATGAGCAGTTCTTC. This gives the protein CASRRQGAHEQFF. The V gene is TRBV6-1, the J gene TRBJ2-1, with 10 bases that match TRBD1. This CDR3 has 13 amino acids. V lost 6 bases, J lost 8 bases, and 4 bases stayed unmatched. Germline V gives CDR1 MNHNS, CDR2 SASEGT.